These T cell receptor beta chains were read from a single sample in a study of cytotoxic CD8 clonotypes in ibrutinib-treated CLL. Clones were read by immunoSEQ multiplex PCR, and TCRdb kept only the in-frame ones, dropping some. The sample consists of 100,000 or so clones, 50% to 65% of them appearing once. Sequencing used PBMCs, obtained after 24 months of ibrutinib treatment. The receptors shown here come from a human donor with chronic lymphocytic leukemia. The CDR3 runs from the conserved cysteine through the conserved F or W.

TRBV7-3	TRBJ2-3	CASSLAGGITDTQYF
TRBV30	TRBJ1-1	CAWSVQTVNTEAFF
TRBV7-9	TRBJ2-3	CASSPGGGRTDTQYF
TRBV7-3	TRBJ1-1	CASSHGAGSEAFF
TRBV6-6	TRBJ1-1	CASKQGANTEAFF
TRBV4-2	TRBJ2-5	CASSQDLGPGETQYF
TRBV30	TRBJ1-6	CAWSPPGRSYNSPLHF
TRBV30	TRBJ1-2	CAWTRGQGSNYGYTF
TRBV28	TRBJ2-2	CASSSPGTGGKTGELFF
TRBV5-4	TRBJ2-1	CASSSPTTVGSGANEQFF
TRBV7-9	TRBJ2-5	CASSPGRFETQYF
TRBV2	TRBJ1-1	CASKRQLNTEAFF
TRBV29-1	TRBJ1-1	CSVEQQRGAEAFF
TRBV19	TRBJ2-2	CASSIGGAMNTGELFF
TRBV6-5	TRBJ1-1	CASSYSRRNTEAFF
TRBV28	TRBJ1-1	CASSFPGTVNTEAFF
TRBV28	TRBJ1-1	CASSLYRTSGTTEAFF
TRBV5-1	TRBJ2-5	CASSEGPRGETQYF
TRBV5-1	TRBJ2-2	CASSLVQAGGELFF
TRBV5-6	TRBJ2-1	CASSFIGTSRYAYNEQFF
TRBV4-3	TRBJ1-4	CASSQVFNNGEKLFF
TRBV28	TRBJ1-6	CASKMGSGGHSPLHF
TRBV7-3	TRBJ2-2	CASSPGAIGGELFF
TRBV5-6	TRBJ1-5	CASSAGQGARQPQHF
TRBV15	TRBJ2-6	CATRNTKSGANVLTF
TRBV29-1	TRBJ2-1	CSVLGQSYNEQFF
TRBV7-3	TRBJ2-7	CASSPSALAHEQYF
TRBV5-1	.	CASSSGQGYEQYF
TRBV10-3	TRBJ2-5	CAISEKNVGGTQYF
TRBV19	TRBJ2-5	CASSTGAQETQYF
TRBV21-1	TRBJ2-3	CASRLQESRRSTRSTDTQYF
TRBV5-1	TRBJ2-7	CASSFGLAASYEQYF
TRBV2	TRBJ1-6	CASRIEWDRRNSPLHF
TRBV28	TRBJ2-7	CASSTGTGGYEQYF
TRBV30	TRBJ2-4	CAWKGGAKNIQYF
TRBV5-8	TRBJ1-2	CASSLGPLSAGYGYTF
TRBV7-3	TRBJ2-5	CASSPPNQETQYF
TRBV6-6	TRBJ1-5	CASSYSEGGRDQPQHF
TRBV30	TRBJ2-7	CAWSGRLGRSYEQYF
TRBV6-6	TRBJ1-6	CASTPGLSSYNSPLHF
TRBV7-2	TRBJ1-1	CASSFSVNTEAFF
TRBV10-2	TRBJ1-1	CASSVQGNTEAFF
TRBV30	TRBJ2-7	CAWSLRGLVLYEQYF
TRBV27	TRBJ2-5	CASSLGTGGTQYF
TRBV6-5	TRBJ2-5	CASSRGPLETQYF
TRBV19	TRBJ2-7	CASSISRGQGFHEQYF
TRBV18	TRBJ1-6	CASSPIPGTDARSPLHF
TRBV10-2	TRBJ1-1	CATGEGDLTEAFF
TRBV19	TRBJ1-4	CASSGSTAEKLFF
TRBV5-1	TRBJ1-2	CASSLYTGDGYTF
TRBV5-6	TRBJ2-1	CASSRSGRHNEQFF
TRBV2	TRBJ1-1	CASSDPPGQLGSTEAFF
TRBV28	TRBJ1-6	CASSSGQAVSPLHF
TRBV6-1	TRBJ1-1	CASSELGRMNTEAFF
TRBV5-5	TRBJ1-3	CASSSSPRGGNTIYF
TRBV6-1	TRBJ2-2	CASRATDTSHGELFF
TRBV7-8	TRBJ2-2	CASSLSGLGSTGELFF
TRBV30	TRBJ1-6	CAWTQSPGAPLHF
TRBV5-1	TRBJ1-2	CASRITQFSNYGYTF
TRBV18	TRBJ1-5	CASSPQNRRDQHF